Below, 11 T cell receptor beta chains from the same sample are listed, as sequenced in a study of blood T cell repertoires in COVID-19. TCRdb's copy holds only in-frame clones and misses some; the assay was immunoSEQ multiplex PCR. The table includes roughly 150,000 clones, around 88% detected once. The sample was peripheral blood. These receptors came from a human donor in a cohort sampled during active COVID-19.

The gene calls are TRBV4-1 and TRBJ2-2, with 7 bases lining up with TRBD2. The J segment lost 8 bases and the V segment lost 0 bases, leaving 6 bases of the junction unmatched. Germline loops: CDR1 MGHRA, CDR2 YSYEKL. This CDR3 is built from 15 residues. This chain's CDR3 is CASSQDVGGGGELFF. CDR3 DNA: TGCGCCAGCAGCCAAGATGTTGGGGGAGGGGGGGAGCTGTTTTTT.

This clone occurred a few times. V gene TRBV19 combines with J gene TRBJ1-2; D possibly corresponds to TRBD1 (6 bases). V lost 7 bases and J lost 5, with 17 bases in between. Germline V gives CDR1 LNHDA, CDR2 SQIVND (reference sequence). The CDR3 extends over 14 amino acids. CDR3 sequence: CASTRQGQLYGYTF. The DNA of the CDR3 is TGTGCCAGTACGAGGCAGGGGCAGTTGTATGGCTACACCTTC.

The chain employs TRBV20-1 and TRBJ2-1; D remains ambiguous. V lost 8 bases to trimming and J lost 8 bases, with 13 bases between them. CDR1 DFQATT and CDR2 SNEGSKA come from the germline V gene (reference sequence). The CDR3 has 11 amino acids. CDR3 amino acids: CSRLVTYEQFF. The CDR3 bases are TGCAGTAGATTAGTTACCTATGAGCAGTTCTTC.

CDR3 nucleotides: TGTGCCAGCAGTTTTGCGGGGGGATCTCAAGAGACCCAGTACTTC. This sequence encodes CASSFAGGSQETQYF. V gene TRBV28 combines with J gene TRBJ2-5, with 8 bases aligning to TRBD2. The CDR3 extends over 15 amino acids. With 3 bases clipped from V and 2 bases from J, the junction kept 5 bases outside the gene matches. Germline lookup yields CDR1 MDHEN and CDR2 SYDVKM.

This chain uses TRBV7-9 with TRBJ1-2; 9 bases map to TRBD1. The V gene's germline CDR1 is SEHNR and CDR2 FQNEAQ (reference sequence). J lost 3 bases, V lost 1 base, and 6 bases had no gene match. The CDR3 sequence is 16 residues long. CDR3 loop: CASSLGRRTGDYGYTF. DNA for the CDR3: TGTGCCAGCAGCTTAGGAAGGCGGACAGGGGACTATGGCTACACCTTC.

The chain joins TRBV18 to TRBJ2-5, with 9 positions matching TRBD1. The V segment lost 3 bases and the J segment 6 bases; nucleotides outside the gene matches: 11. This CDR3 is built from 16 residues. Looked up from germline, CDR1 is KGHSH and CDR2 is LQKENI. CDR3 residues: CASSPRRDRVSQTQYF. The CDR3 coding sequence is TGTGCCAGCTCACCTCGGCGGGACAGGGTATCGCAGACCCAGTACTTC. The variable domain in full, with the rest retrieved from reference TRBV18 and TRBJ2-5, is NAGVMQNPRHLVRRRGQEARLRCSPMKGHSHVYWYRQLPEEGLKFMVYLQKENIIDESGMPKERFSAEFPKEGPSILRIQQVVRGDSAAYFCASSPRRDRVSQTQYFGPGTRLLVL.

V usage is TRBV9 and J usage is TRBJ2-7, with D tentatively TRBD2 (6 bases). This CDR3 is built from 17 residues. From germline, CDR1 is SGDLS and CDR2 YYNGEE. V shed 10 bases and J shed 0 bases, with 26 bases lying between them. Here the CDR3 reads CAANYRQAGPSSYEQYF. The CDR3 DNA sequence: TGTGCCGCCAACTACAGACAAGCGGGCCCGAGCTCCTACGAGCAGTACTTC.

The chain carries TRBV13 and TRBJ1-2, with 7 bases matching TRBD1. V shed 0 bases and J 4 bases; nucleotides not matched to a gene: 5. Germline V lookup: CDR1 PRHDT, CDR2 FYEKMQ (reference sequence). The CDR3 sequence is 15 residues long. CDR3: CASSLGKGAGYGYTF. CDR3 DNA sequence: TGTGCCAGCAGCTTAGGGAAGGGGGCGGGCTATGGCTACACCTTC.

This clone was found a few times. The chain uses TRBV28 and TRBJ1-1; the D gene is possibly TRBD1 (6 bases). This CDR3 has 14 amino acids. The germline V gene encodes CDR1 MDHEN and CDR2 SYDVKM. V lost 2 bases and J 2 bases, leaving 9 bases between the germline ends. This CDR3 reads CASSLGTRNTEAFF. CDR3 nucleotide sequence: TGTGCCAGCAGTTTAGGGACAAGAAACACTGAAGCTTTCTTT.

The chain couples TRBV30 to TRBJ1-6; TRBD1 is a possible D gene (6 bases). Trimming cost V 7 bases and J 0 bases, with 22 bases left between them. Per the germline V gene, CDR1 is GTSNPN and CDR2 is SVGIG (reference sequence). This CDR3 has 18 residues. CDR3 amino acids: CAFSKVRDMTSYNSPLHF. CDR3 in DNA: TGTGCCTTCTCAAAGGTCCGGGACATGACCTCCTATAATTCACCCCTCCACTTT.

The chain has TRBV28 and TRBJ2-5; 13 bases fit TRBD2. Germline assignment: CDR1 MDHEN and CDR2 SYDVKM. The CDR3 sequence is 15 residues long. Trimming cost V 6 bases and J 13 bases; bases outside gene matches: 14. The CDR3 DNA follows: TGTGCCAGCAGCCCCGGGACTAGCGGGGCCCAATCCTGGTACTTC. Encoded protein: CASSPGTSGAQSWYF.